The 5 T cell receptor beta chains given below trace back to one sample, sequenced in a study of human T cells and chemical hapten exposure. Described time point: pre-sensitization, week 0. Treatment reported: therapeutic diphenylcyclopropenone sensitization with weekly scalp DPC. MiXCR was run by TCRdb on the RACE reads, yielding one entry per CDR3 protein. The data contain under 200,000 distinct CDR3 sequences, under 35% of them singletons. The sample here was whole blood, taken in connection with sensitization to the hapten diphenylcyclopropenone (DPC). These receptors were taken from a woman younger than 45 with alopecia areata. Some clones in this sample may be carry-over from other donors' samples.

The chain recombines TRBV28 with TRBJ2-3; D might be TRBD2 (7 bases). Looked up from germline, CDR1 is MDHEN and CDR2 is SYDVKM. CDR3 length: 15 amino acids. The ends were cut back, 8 bases at V and 2 bases at J, with 17 bases in the middle. The CDR3 DNA reads as TGTGCCAGCGCGGGGGCGGGGGACTACACAGATACGCAGTATTTT. It encodes CASAGAGDYTDTQYF.

Here the CDR3 reads CASSPRNRRQDTEAFF. DNA for the CDR3: TGTGCCAGCAGCCCTAGGAACCGGCGCCAGGACACTGAAGCTTTCTTT. This rearrangement joins TRBV7-9 to TRBJ1-1; D is unresolved. The CDR3 totals 16 residues. The ends were cut back, 5 bases at V and 3 bases at J, with 19 bases in the middle. In germline, CDR1 is SEHNR, CDR2 FQNEAQ (reference sequence).

This clonotype was seen a few times. The chain links TRBV12-3 or TRBV12-4 to TRBJ2-7, with no clear D. V lost 8 bases and J 1 base, leaving 9 bases between the germline ends. The CDR3 has 12 amino acids. The DNA of the CDR3 is TGTGCCAGCGCCGACACTTCCTACGAGCAGTACTTC. Its translation: CASADTSYEQYF.

Of note for this clonotype: The junction does not match germline at one end; this may be a read error. This sequence joins TRBV7-2 and TRBJ2-1, with 10 nucleotides matching TRBD2. CDR1 is SGHTA and CDR2 is FQGNSA in the germline V gene. The CDR3 loop spans 13 amino acids. The CDR3 here is CASSSRTSGVPHF. The CDR3 DNA sequence: TGTGCCAGCAGCTCGAGGACTAGCGGAGTACCCCACTTC.

The V and J genes are TRBV10-1 and TRBJ1-1; no clear D. The germline V gene has CDR1 WNHNN and CDR2 SYGVQD (reference sequence). V gave up 2 bases and J gave up 0 bases, with 10 bases separating them. The CDR3 length is 15 residues. CDR3 bases: TGCGCCAGCAGTGAGCTCCCGGGATTGAACACTGAAGCTTTCTTT. Amino acid sequence: CASSELPGLNTEAFF.